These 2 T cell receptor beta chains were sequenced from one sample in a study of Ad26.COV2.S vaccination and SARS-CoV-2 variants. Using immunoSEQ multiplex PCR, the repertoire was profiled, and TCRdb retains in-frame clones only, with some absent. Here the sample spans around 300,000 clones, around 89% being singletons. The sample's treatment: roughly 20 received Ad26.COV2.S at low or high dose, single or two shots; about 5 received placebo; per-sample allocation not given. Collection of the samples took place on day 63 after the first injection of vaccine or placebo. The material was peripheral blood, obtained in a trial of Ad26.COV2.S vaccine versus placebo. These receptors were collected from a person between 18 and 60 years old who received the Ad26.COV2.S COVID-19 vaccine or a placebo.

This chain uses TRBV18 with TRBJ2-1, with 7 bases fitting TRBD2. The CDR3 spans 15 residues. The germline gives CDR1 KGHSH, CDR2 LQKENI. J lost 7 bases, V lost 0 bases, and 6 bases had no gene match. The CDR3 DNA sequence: TGTGCCAGCTCACCACCGACGGGAGGCTGGAATGAGCAGTTCTTC. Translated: CASSPPTGGWNEQFF.

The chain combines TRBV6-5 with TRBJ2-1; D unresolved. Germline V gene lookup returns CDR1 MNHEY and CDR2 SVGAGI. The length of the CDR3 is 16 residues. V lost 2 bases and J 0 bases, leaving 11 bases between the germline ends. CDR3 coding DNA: TGTGCCAGCAGTTACGTGGGCGCTTTCTCCTACAATGAGCAGTTCTTC. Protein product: CASSYVGAFSYNEQFF.